This T cell receptor beta chain was retrieved from a study of cytotoxic CD8 clonotypes in ibrutinib-treated CLL. Using immunoSEQ multiplex PCR, the repertoire was profiled, and TCRdb retains in-frame clones only, with some absent. This sample yields about 50,000 clones, of which roughly three fifths are seen a single time; around 30% belongs to the top ten. The V end lost 4 bases, the J end lost 5 bases, and 13 bases lay between the germline ends. Germline V gene data show CDR1 as SGHDT and CDR2 as YYEEEE. CDR3 length: 13 amino acids. This sequence originates from a human donor with chronic lymphocytic leukemia. Sequencing used PBMCs, obtained after 24 months of ibrutinib treatment. J is TRBJ2-7 and V is TRBV5-6; D not resolved. Here the CDR3 reads CASSTGKGHEQYF. CDR3 in DNA: TGTGCCAGCAGCACTGGTAAGGGCCACGAGCAGTACTTC. The full variable domain, rest sourced from reference TRBV5-6 and TRBJ2-7, is DAGVTQSPTHLIKTRGQQVTLRCSPKSGHDTVSWYQQALGQGPQFIFQYYEEEERQRGNFPDRFSGHQFPNYSSELNVNALLLGDSALYLCASSTGKGHEQYFGPGTRLTVT.